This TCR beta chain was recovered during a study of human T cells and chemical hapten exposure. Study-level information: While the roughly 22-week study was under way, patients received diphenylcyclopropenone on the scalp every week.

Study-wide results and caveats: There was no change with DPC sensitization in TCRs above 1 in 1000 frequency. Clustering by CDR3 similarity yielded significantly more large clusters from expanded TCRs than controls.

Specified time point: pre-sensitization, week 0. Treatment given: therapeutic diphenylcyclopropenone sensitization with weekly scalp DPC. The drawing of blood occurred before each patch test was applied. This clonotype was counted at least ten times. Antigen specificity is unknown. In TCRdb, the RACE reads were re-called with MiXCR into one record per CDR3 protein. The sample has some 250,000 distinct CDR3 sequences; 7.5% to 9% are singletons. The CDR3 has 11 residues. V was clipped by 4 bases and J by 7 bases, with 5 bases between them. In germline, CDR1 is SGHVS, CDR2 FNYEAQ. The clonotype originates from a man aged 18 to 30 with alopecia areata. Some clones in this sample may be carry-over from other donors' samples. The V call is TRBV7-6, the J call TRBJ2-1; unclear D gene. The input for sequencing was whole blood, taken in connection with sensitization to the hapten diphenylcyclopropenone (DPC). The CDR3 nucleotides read TGTGCCAGCAGCTCCAATAATGAGCAGTTCTTC. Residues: CASSSNNEQFF.